A selection of T cell receptor beta chains follows, all from one sample in a study of T-cell reconstitution after alpha-beta-depleted transplantation in children. TCRdb reanalysed the PCR reads using MiXCR and keeps one entry per CDR3 protein. The table lists about 310,000 distinct CDR3 sequences, 23% of them singletons. The input for sequencing was PBMCs, mostly from graft donor cells, taken 180 days after TCRalphabeta/CD19-depleted stem cell transplant. Receptors were obtained from a male patient younger than 18 who had a stem cell transplant for acute lymphoblastic leukemia, so the T cells may come from the graft donor. CDR3s include the opening cysteine and the closing phenylalanine or tryptophan. The D gene is left open where the match is weak. Clone size is not always given. Where it is, it says once, few, many or a class for expanded clones.

clone_size	v_call	d_call	j_call	cdr3_aa	cdr3_nt
.	TRBV6-2/TRBV6-3	.	TRBJ2-7	CASSYLPRSLYEQYF	TGTGCCAGCAGTTACCTACCCAGGAGCCTCTACGAGCAGTACTTC
few	TRBV4-2	.	TRBJ2-1	CASSQEGSGFNEQFF	TGTGCCAGCAGCCAAGAGGGCAGCGGGTTCAATGAGCAGTTCTTC
few	TRBV5-1	TRBD1	TRBJ1-1	CASSWTGVGTEAFF	TGCGCCAGCAGCTGGACAGGGGTGGGCACTGAAGCTTTCTTT
.	TRBV20-1	TRBD2	TRBJ2-3	CSASGLAGDADTQYF	TGCAGTGCTAGTGGGCTTGCGGGAGACGCAGATACGCAGTATTTT
.	TRBV2	.	TRBJ2-5	CASGPEWQETQYF	TGTGCCAGCGGCCCTGAATGGCAAGAGACCCAGTACTTC
.	TRBV27	TRBD1	TRBJ2-2	CASRGTGKLFF	TGTGCCAGCAGGGGGACAGGGAAGCTGTTTTTT
few	TRBV21-1	.	TRBJ2-3	CASSKAALDTQYF	TGTGCCAGCAGCAAAGCAGCGTTGGATACGCAGTATTTT
few	TRBV5-1	.	TRBJ2-7	CASSLDPSTSSYEQYF	TGCGCCAGCAGCTTGGATCCTAGCACAAGCTCCTACGAGCAGTACTTC
few	TRBV20-1	.	TRBJ2-5	CSASPAGRLQETQYF	TGCAGTGCTAGCCCCGCCGGGCGGCTTCAAGAGACCCAGTACTTC
.	TRBV5-5	.	TRBJ1-2	CASSQTGTRPRRYGYTF	TGTGCCAGCAGCCAGACCGGGACACGTCCCCGGCGCTATGGCTACACCTTC
few	TRBV6-1	TRBD1	TRBJ1-1	CASTRQGELNTEAFF	TGTGCCAGCACCAGACAGGGGGAATTGAACACTGAAGCTTTCTTT
few	TRBV7-3	TRBD2	TRBJ2-3	CASSTLAGGPNSTDTQYF	TGTGCCAGCAGCACTCTAGCGGGAGGACCTAATAGCACAGATACGCAGTATTTT
.	TRBV18	TRBD2	TRBJ2-1	CASSPGLAPDEQFF	TGTGCCAGCTCACCGGGACTAGCCCCGGATGAGCAGTTCTTC
.	TRBV5-7	.	TRBJ1-5	CASSSTDRPLSNQPQHF	TGTGCCAGCAGCTCAACCGACAGACCCCTTAGCAATCAGCCCCAGCATTTT
.	TRBV27	TRBD1	TRBJ1-2	CASSLSPGGGGYTF	TGTGCCAGCAGTTTATCGCCAGGGGGCGGCGGCTACACCTTC
.	TRBV5-1	TRBD2	TRBJ2-2	CASSLRRDYGGGELFF	TGCGCCAGCAGCTTGCGACGGGACTACGGTGGCGGGGAGCTGTTTTTT